This TCR beta chain derives from a study of cytomegalovirus exposure and HLA in healthy donors. General study points: Per a later analysis, approximately 16,000 TCR beta sequences showed association with HLA alleles at 0.05 false discovery rate.

Comments on this clone: The antigen is unknown.

It was with 60 Vbeta and 13 Jbeta primers that the PCR ran. Clones were sequenced by immunoSEQ multiplex PCR, and TCRdb holds only the in-frame ones, with some missing. The sample consists of fewer than 250,000 clones, about four fifths of them appearing once. The TCR originated in a woman aged 50 to 60 in good health and CMV-seropositive. The specimen sequenced was PBMCs.

The CDR3 nucleotides read TGTGCCTGGAGTGTGGCAGGGGGCTACGAGCAGTACTTC. Protein sequence: CAWSVAGGYEQYF. The chain combines TRBV30 with TRBJ2-7, with 7 nucleotides matching TRBD1. Germline V lookup: CDR1 GTSNPN, CDR2 SVGIG (reference sequence). This CDR3 contains 13 residues. Trimming removed 0 bases from V and 3 bases from J; junction bases left unmatched: 2.